This T cell receptor (beta chain) comes out of a study of vaccination effects on CD4 cells after COVID-19. Whole-study findings and limits: A shortage of convalescent patients and an absence of early post-infection timepoints characterized the study.

Germline assignment: CDR1 LNHNV and CDR2 YYDKDF (reference sequence). The CDR3 has 14 residues. V lost 3 bases to trimming and J lost 3 bases; unmatched junction nucleotides: 1. ViraFEST assay sequencing came after antigen-specific CD4+ T cells were expanded with viral peptide pools. Following an approximately 9-day culture, CD4+ T cells were purified. Nucleocapsid antibodies stayed negative before and after vaccination, showing no earlier SARS-CoV-2 infection. On both days 3 and 7, half of the culture medium was replaced with IL-2 medium. To note about this clone: The antigen remains undetermined. Different DNA sequences within this sample yield the same CDR3.

Here immunoSEQ multiplex PCR was the method, and the copy in TCRdb shows in-frame clones only, minus some. This table holds approximately 25,000 clones, roughly 73% found once. The chain recombines TRBV15 with TRBJ2-3, with 9 bases lining up with TRBD1. The sequences come from CD4+ T cells from PBMCs cultured with HCoV-NL63 spike peptides, collected before COVID-19 vaccination. This clonotype was sampled from a human donor who received a COVID-19 vaccine. The CDR3 spells CATSRDRGTDTQYF. The CDR3 DNA reads TGTGCCACCAGCAGGGACAGGGGAACAGATACGCAGTATTTT.